This TCR beta chain was recorded in a study of blood T cell repertoires in COVID-19. Overall study context: Researchers got acute and convalescent COVID-19 samples from the United States, Italy and Spain. T cells, B-cell-depleted T cells, or PBMCs provided the cDNA or gDNA that served as material.

Clones were sequenced by immunoSEQ multiplex PCR, and TCRdb holds only the in-frame ones, with some missing. This table holds about 60,000 clones, around 83% found once. The Seattle patients, enrolled during active infection, were followed longitudinally. Sequencing used peripheral blood. The receptor's source is a man aged 45-60 years with COVID-19, enrolled during active disease.

In DNA, the CDR3 is TGTGCCAGCAGCCCCGGGGGAGGGGGAGAGACCCAGTACTTC. Encoded protein: CASSPGGGGETQYF. The rearrangement joins TRBV7-3 to TRBJ2-5; possibly TRBD2 for D (7 bases). V was trimmed by 5 bases and J by 4 bases, leaving 14 bases between them. The CDR3 consists of 14 residues. Germline V gene sequence: CDR1 SGHTA, CDR2 FQGTGA.